The entry below gives a single T cell receptor (beta chain) sequence along with its context. None of the donors, who were healthy HIV-negative adults, had recently had acute infections or vaccinations. Measured with immunoSEQ multiplex PCR; TCRdb has only the in-frame clones, and not every one. The sample lists over 1.5 million clones; nearly 99% were seen once. In germline, CDR1 is ENHRY, CDR2 SYGVKD. After removal of 10 bases from V and 0 bases from J, the junction contained 2 bases not matched to a gene. This CDR3 is 12 amino acids long. The data were obtained in a study of shared clonotypes between healthy human individuals.

The receptor was isolated from a man aged 25-45 years in good health. The rearrangement joins TRBV10-3 to TRBJ1-2; 7 bases agree with TRBD1. What was sequenced was naive CD4+ T cells sorted from blood. Stated subset: CD45RA+ positively selected. Here the CDR3 DNA reads TGTGCCAGCGGGACAGCTAACTATGGCTACACCTTC. The encoded protein is CASGTANYGYTF.